This is a list of T cell receptor beta chains from one sample in a study of blood T cell repertoires in COVID-19. Produced via immunoSEQ multiplex PCR; TCRdb's table is partial and in-frame only. The sample holds about 140,000 clones, about 74% seen once. The sequenced sample was peripheral blood. These receptors came from a man in his fifties or sixties with acute or convalescent COVID-19. The CDR3 runs from the conserved cysteine through the conserved F or W. A D gene is named only where the DNA matches it firmly. Where a row states a size, it is once, few, many or the class of an expanded clone; other rows omit it.

V gene	D gene	clone size	J gene	CDR3 DNA	CDR3 protein
TRBV2	TRBD1	NA	TRBJ2-7	TGTGCCAGCTTCGGACAGGGCAGATACGAGCAGTACTTC	CASFGQGRYEQYF
TRBV7-3	TRBD2	NA	TRBJ2-7	TGTGCCAGCAGCTTATCCGGGGGGGAGCAGTACTTC	CASSLSGGEQYF
TRBV6-5	TRBD1	NA	TRBJ1-3	TGTGCCAGCAGGACAGGGAGCTCTGGAAACACCATATATTTT	CASRTGSSGNTIYF
TRBV11-2	NA	NA	TRBJ2-4	TGTGCCAGCAGTACCACAGGAGCCAAAAACATTCAGTACTTC	CASSTTGAKNIQYF
TRBV27	TRBD1	NA	TRBJ1-4	TGTGCCAGCAGCCTAGACAGGGGTGAAAAACTGTTTTTT	CASSLDRGEKLFF
TRBV6-5	TRBD1	few	TRBJ1-5	TGTGCCAGCAGGGACAGGGAGAAGAAGCCCCAGCATTTT	CASRDREKKPQHF
TRBV3-1/TRBV3-2	TRBD2	NA	TRBJ2-3	TGTGCCAGCAGCCGAAAAGCGGGGGGTTACACAGATACGCAGTATTTT	CASSRKAGGYTDTQYF
TRBV27	TRBD1	NA	TRBJ1-4	TGTGCCAGCAGTTCAGAGACAGGGGTTGCTGAAAAACTGTTTTTT	CASSSETGVAEKLFF
TRBV4-2	NA	NA	TRBJ2-2	TGTGCCAGCAGCCGGGAGGGGGGGGCCGGCTACACCGGGGAGCTGTTTTTT	CASSREGGAGYTGELFF
TRBV5-6	NA	NA	TRBJ2-1	TGTGCCAGCAGCTTGGCCAGGAATGAGCAGTTCTTC	CASSLARNEQFF
TRBV30	NA	NA	TRBJ1-3	TGTGCCTGGAGTGTACGGAGAGGGACTGGAAACACCATATATTTT	CAWSVRRGTGNTIYF
TRBV5-1	NA	NA	TRBJ2-5	TGCGCCAGCAGCACCGCGGAGGGACAAGAGACCCAGTACTTC	CASSTAEGQETQYF
TRBV6-1	TRBD1	NA	TRBJ2-7	TGTGCCAGCAGTGAAACGACAGGGGTTGAGCAGTACTTC	CASSETTGVEQYF
TRBV6-6	TRBD1	NA	TRBJ1-2	TGTGCCAGCAGCCGTGGGACAGGGGAGGGTGGCTACACCTTC	CASSRGTGEGGYTF
TRBV11-3	TRBD1	NA	TRBJ2-7	TGTGCCAGCAGCCCCGGGACAGGGGGCAACGAGCAGTACTTC	CASSPGTGGNEQYF
TRBV7-8	TRBD1	NA	TRBJ1-2	TGTGCCAGCAGCTTAGCCTGGAGGACAGGGAACTATGGCTACACCTTC	CASSLAWRTGNYGYTF
TRBV11-2	NA	NA	TRBJ2-5	TGTGCCAGCAGCGGCGGGACCCAGCGCGGACAGACCCAGTACTTC	CASSGGTQRGQTQYF
TRBV5-1	NA	NA	TRBJ2-1	TGCGCCAGCAGCTTGCCTACCTCCTACAATGAGCAGTTCTTC	CASSLPTSYNEQFF
TRBV28	NA	NA	TRBJ1-3	TGTGCCAGCAGTCCACAGGGATGGGGAAACACCATATATTTT	CASSPQGWGNTIYF
TRBV7-6	NA	NA	TRBJ2-1	TGTGCCAGCAGCCCGCGGCGGGGCCCGGACAATGAGCAGTTCTTC	CASSPRRGPDNEQFF
TRBV19	TRBD1	NA	TRBJ2-3	TGTGCCAGTCCACGACAGGGACCGTTCACAGATACGCAGTATTTT	CASPRQGPFTDTQYF
TRBV25-1	TRBD1	NA	TRBJ2-5	TGTGCCAGCAGTCGCACCGGGACAGAAGAGACCCAGTACTTC	CASSRTGTEETQYF
TRBV5-8	TRBD1	NA	TRBJ2-3	TGTGCCAGCAGCAAATACGGGGACAGGGGTCGCACAGATACGCAGTATTTT	CASSKYGDRGRTDTQYF
TRBV18	TRBD1	NA	TRBJ1-2	TGTGCCAGCTCACCCGGGACAGGGGGCAACTATGGCTACACCTTC	CASSPGTGGNYGYTF
TRBV30	NA	NA	TRBJ1-3	TGTGCCTGGAGCGCGGGCCATCCCGCTGGAAACACCATATATTTT	CAWSAGHPAGNTIYF
TRBV30	NA	NA	TRBJ1-5	TGTGCCTGGAGTTCTATGGGCAATCAGCCCCAGCATTTT	CAWSSMGNQPQHF
TRBV29-1	TRBD1	NA	TRBJ2-5	TGCAGCGTTGCCCACGGGACAGGGGGTCCCAAGTGGGAGACCCAGTACTTC	CSVAHGTGGPKWETQYF
TRBV20-1	TRBD2	NA	TRBJ2-1	TGCAGTGCTAGAGACGGGACTAGTGAGTTCTTC	CSARDGTSEFF
TRBV10-2	TRBD1	NA	TRBJ1-5	TGCGCCAGCAGCAGGGGGCAAAAAGGAATGGGCAATCAGCCCCAGCATTTT	CASSRGQKGMGNQPQHF
TRBV18	TRBD2	NA	TRBJ2-3	TGTGCCAGCTCACAGGGGACTAGCGGGCACGATACGCAGTATTTT	CASSQGTSGHDTQYF
TRBV11-2	NA	NA	TRBJ1-2	TGTGCCAGCAGCGCCAGGGAAAACTATGGCTACACCTTC	CASSARENYGYTF
TRBV7-8	TRBD2	few	TRBJ2-1	TGTGCCAGCAGCGCGCGGGGGGGCGCCGATAATGAGCAGTTCTTC	CASSARGGADNEQFF
TRBV18	NA	NA	TRBJ1-2	TGTGCCAGCTCACCTCCCTCAGCGGAGTGGGTCTATGGCTACACCTTC	CASSPPSAEWVYGYTF
TRBV6-6	NA	NA	TRBJ1-1	TGTGCCAGCAGCCTCACAGGGTACACTGAAGCTTTCTTT	CASSLTGYTEAFF
TRBV9	NA	few	TRBJ2-3	TGTGCCAGCAGCCCCCGGGAAGTTCTTAGCACAGATACGCAGTATTTT	CASSPREVLSTDTQYF
TRBV7-9	TRBD1	once	TRBJ1-4	TGTGCCAGCAGCACCGACAGGGCAACTAATGAAAAACTGTTTTTT	CASSTDRATNEKLFF
TRBV18	NA	once	TRBJ1-4	TGTGCCAGCTCACCATATACAGATGAAAAACTGTTTTTT	CASSPYTDEKLFF
TRBV27	NA	NA	TRBJ1-5	TGTGCCAGCAGTTTCCGGGGAGAAGGTCAGCCCCAGCATTTT	CASSFRGEGQPQHF
TRBV9	NA	NA	TRBJ1-6	TGTGCCAGCAGCGCCCCTTATTCACCCCTCCACTTT	CASSAPYSPLHF
TRBV19	NA	NA	TRBJ1-5	TGTGCCAGTACCCCCCTGGCTGGAGGCAATCAGCCCCAGCATTTT	CASTPLAGGNQPQHF
TRBV7-2	TRBD1	NA	TRBJ1-5	TGTGCCAGCAGTCGGGACAGGGGGTATCAGCCCCAGCATTTT	CASSRDRGYQPQHF
TRBV5-4	NA	NA	TRBJ2-5	TGTGCCAGCAGCGCCGACTTCGGCGAGACCCAGTACTTC	CASSADFGETQYF
TRBV6-1	TRBD1	NA	TRBJ1-1	TGTGCCAGCAGTGTTCGGACAGGTTTTCGAAACACTGAAGCTTTCTTT	CASSVRTGFRNTEAFF
TRBV11-3	TRBD2	NA	TRBJ2-5	TGTGCCAGCAGCTTAGGGGTCGCGGGGGGGCCCGAGGAGACCCAGTACTTC	CASSLGVAGGPEETQYF
TRBV7-6	TRBD1	NA	TRBJ1-4	TGTGCCAGCAGATCAACAGGGGCAACTAATGAAAAACTGTTTTTT	CASRSTGATNEKLFF
TRBV5-1	TRBD2	NA	TRBJ2-3	TGCGCCAGCAGCTTGGGACTAGCATCCCCTTCTAGCACAGATACGCAGTATTTT	CASSLGLASPSSTDTQYF
TRBV5-1	NA	NA	TRBJ1-1	TGCGCCAGCAGCTTGGAGGGGGTGAGGAACACTGAAGCTTTCTTT	CASSLEGVRNTEAFF
TRBV11-2	TRBD1	NA	TRBJ1-2	TGTGCCAGCAGCGCGACCGGGACAGGGGATGGCTACACCTTC	CASSATGTGDGYTF
TRBV6-6	NA	NA	TRBJ1-6	TGTGCCAGCATCCAGAACCCATTCTCAGCACCCCTCCACTTT	CASIQNPFSAPLHF
TRBV19	NA	NA	TRBJ2-1	TGTGCCAGTAGTATCAGCCAGGGGATGGACAATGAGCAGTTCTTC	CASSISQGMDNEQFF